This T cell receptor (beta chain) was obtained from a study of Ad26.COV2.S vaccination and SARS-CoV-2 variants. Study-wide points: Vaccinees displayed broader spike-specific TCR repertoires than placebo recipients.

The repertoire was sequenced with immunoSEQ multiplex PCR; TCRdb's copy has only in-frame clones and lacks some. This table has hundreds of thousands of clones, 92% appearing once. Remarks on this clone: Its antigen is unidentified.

Documented treatment: roughly 20 received Ad26.COV2.S at low or high dose, single or two shots; roughly five received placebo; per-sample allocation not given. Samples came from day 63 after the first vaccine or placebo injection. Ad26.COV2.S expressed prefusion-stabilized spike from the original Wuhan strain. This material consisted of peripheral blood, taken in a trial of Ad26.COV2.S vaccine versus placebo. This clonotype was sampled from a person between 18 and 65 years old who received the Ad26.COV2.S COVID-19 vaccine or a placebo.

The CDR3, as DNA: TGTGCCAGCAGGGGGACAGGGGGCAAAAATACGCAGTATTTT. This gives the protein CASRGTGGKNTQYF. This chain joins TRBV6-5 and TRBJ2-3, with 12 bases matching TRBD1. This CDR3 spans 14 amino acids. The trim removed 6 bases at V and 7 bases at J, leaving 5 bases unmatched. The germline CDR1 and CDR2 sequences are MNHEY and SVGAGI.